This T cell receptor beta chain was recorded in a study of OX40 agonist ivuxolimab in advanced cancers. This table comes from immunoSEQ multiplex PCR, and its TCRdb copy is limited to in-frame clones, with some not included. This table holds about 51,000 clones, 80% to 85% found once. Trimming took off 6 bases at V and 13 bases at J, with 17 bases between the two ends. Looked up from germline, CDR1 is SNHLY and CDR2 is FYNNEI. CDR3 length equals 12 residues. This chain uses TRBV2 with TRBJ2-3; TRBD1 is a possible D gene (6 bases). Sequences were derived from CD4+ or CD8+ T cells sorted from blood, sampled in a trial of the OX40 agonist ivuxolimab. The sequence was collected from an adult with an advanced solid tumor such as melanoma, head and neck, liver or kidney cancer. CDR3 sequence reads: CASSLRPSGEYF. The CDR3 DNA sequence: TGTGCCAGCAGCCTCCGGCCCTCAGGGGAGTATTTT.